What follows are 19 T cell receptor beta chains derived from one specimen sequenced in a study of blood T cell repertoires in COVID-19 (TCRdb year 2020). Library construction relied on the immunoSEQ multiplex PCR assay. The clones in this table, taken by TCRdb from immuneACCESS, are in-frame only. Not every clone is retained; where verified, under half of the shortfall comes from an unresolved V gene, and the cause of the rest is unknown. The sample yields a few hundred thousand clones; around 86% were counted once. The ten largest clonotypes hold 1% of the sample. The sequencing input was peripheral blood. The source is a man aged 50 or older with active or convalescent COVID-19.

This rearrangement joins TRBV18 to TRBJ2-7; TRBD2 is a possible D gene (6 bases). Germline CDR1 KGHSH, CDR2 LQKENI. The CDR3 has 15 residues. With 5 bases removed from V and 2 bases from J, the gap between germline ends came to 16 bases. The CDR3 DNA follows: TGTGCCAGCTCATCAACAATGGGACTTGCCTACGAGCAGTACTTC. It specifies CASSSTMGLAYEQYF.

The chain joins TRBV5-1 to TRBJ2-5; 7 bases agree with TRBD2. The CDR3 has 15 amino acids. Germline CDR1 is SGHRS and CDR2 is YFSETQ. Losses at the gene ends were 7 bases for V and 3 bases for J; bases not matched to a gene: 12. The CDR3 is CASAGEGGLKETQYF. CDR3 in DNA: TGCGCCAGCGCCGGGGAGGGCGGTTTAAAAGAGACCCAGTACTTC.

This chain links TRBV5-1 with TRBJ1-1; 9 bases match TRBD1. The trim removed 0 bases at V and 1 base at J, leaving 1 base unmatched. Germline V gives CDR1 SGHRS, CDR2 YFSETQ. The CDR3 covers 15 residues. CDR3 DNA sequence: TGCGCCAGCAGCTTGGTACAGGGGGCGAACACTGAAGCTTTCTTT. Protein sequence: CASSLVQGANTEAFF.

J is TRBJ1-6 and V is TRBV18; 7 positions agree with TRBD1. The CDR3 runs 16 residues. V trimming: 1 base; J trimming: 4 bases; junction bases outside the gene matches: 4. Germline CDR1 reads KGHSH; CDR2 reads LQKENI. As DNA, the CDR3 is TGTGCCAGCTCACCACTGCGGACAGGATATAATTCACCCCTCCACTTT. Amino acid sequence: CASSPLRTGYNSPLHF.

The CDR3 DNA sequence: TGTGCCAGCACCAGGGGGACAGGGGGCTTCTATGGCTACACCTTC. Protein product: CASTRGTGGFYGYTF. The rearrangement joins TRBV6-5 to TRBJ1-2; 12 bases fit TRBD1. The germline CDR1 and CDR2 sequences are MNHEY and SVGAGI. V dropped 7 bases and J dropped 4; count of bases not matched to a gene: 7. The CDR3 is 15 amino acids.

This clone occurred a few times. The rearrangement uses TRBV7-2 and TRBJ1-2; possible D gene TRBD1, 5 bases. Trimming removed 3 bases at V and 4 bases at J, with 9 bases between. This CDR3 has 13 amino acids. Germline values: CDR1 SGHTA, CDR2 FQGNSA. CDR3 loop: CASSFPGGYGYTF. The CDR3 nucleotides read TGTGCCAGCAGCTTCCCCGGGGGCTATGGCTACACCTTC. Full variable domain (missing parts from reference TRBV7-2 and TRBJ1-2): GAGVSQSPSNKVTEKGKDVELRCDPISGHTALYWYRQSLGQGLEFLIYFQGNSAPDKSGLPSDRFSAERTGGSVSTLTIQRTQQEDSAVYLCASSFPGGYGYTFGSGTRLTVV.

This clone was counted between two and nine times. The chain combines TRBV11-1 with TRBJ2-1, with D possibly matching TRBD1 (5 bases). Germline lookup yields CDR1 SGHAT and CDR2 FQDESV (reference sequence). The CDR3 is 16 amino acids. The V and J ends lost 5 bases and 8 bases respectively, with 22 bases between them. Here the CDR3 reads CASSPTETSGNDEQFF. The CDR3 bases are TGTGCCAGCAGCCCAACCGAGACGTCAGGGAACGATGAGCAGTTCTTC.

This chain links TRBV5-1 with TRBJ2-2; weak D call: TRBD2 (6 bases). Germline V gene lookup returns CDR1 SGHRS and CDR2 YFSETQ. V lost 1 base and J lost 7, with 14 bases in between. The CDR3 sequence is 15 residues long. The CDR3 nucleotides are TGCGCCAGCAGCTTGACCCTAGCGTCAGGCGGGGAGCTGTTTTTT. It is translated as CASSLTLASGGELFF. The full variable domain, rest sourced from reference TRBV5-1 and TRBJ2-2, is KAGVTQTPRYLIKTRGQQVTLSCSPISGHRSVSWYQQTPGQGLQFLFEYFSETQRNKGNFPGRFSGRQFSNSRSEMNVSTLELGDSALYLCASSLTLASGGELFFGEGSRLTVL.

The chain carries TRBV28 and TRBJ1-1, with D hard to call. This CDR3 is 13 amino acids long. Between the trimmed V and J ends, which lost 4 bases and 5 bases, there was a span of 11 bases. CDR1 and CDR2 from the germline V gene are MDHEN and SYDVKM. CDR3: CASSSPQETEAFF. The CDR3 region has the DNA TGTGCCAGCAGTTCCCCCCAGGAAACTGAAGCTTTCTTT.

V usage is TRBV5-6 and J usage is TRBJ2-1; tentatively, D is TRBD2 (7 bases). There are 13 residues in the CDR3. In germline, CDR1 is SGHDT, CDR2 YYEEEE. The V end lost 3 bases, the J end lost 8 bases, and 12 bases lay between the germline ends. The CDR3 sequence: CASSYRGGHEQFF. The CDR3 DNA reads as TGTGCCAGCAGCTATAGGGGGGGTCATGAGCAGTTCTTC.

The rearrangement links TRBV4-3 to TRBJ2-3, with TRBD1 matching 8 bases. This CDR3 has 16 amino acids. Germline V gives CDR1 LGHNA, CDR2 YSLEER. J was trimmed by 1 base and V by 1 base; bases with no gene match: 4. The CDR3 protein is CASSQGGTGGTDTQYF. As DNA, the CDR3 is TGCGCCAGCAGCCAAGGGGGGACAGGCGGCACAGATACGCAGTATTTT.

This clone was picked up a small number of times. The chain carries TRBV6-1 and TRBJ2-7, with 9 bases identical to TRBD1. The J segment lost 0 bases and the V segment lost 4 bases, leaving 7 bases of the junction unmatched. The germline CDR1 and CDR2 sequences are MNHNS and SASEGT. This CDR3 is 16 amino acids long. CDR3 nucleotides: TGTGCCAGCAGTGCCGTTGGGACAGGGTTCTCCTACGAGCAGTACTTC. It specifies CASSAVGTGFSYEQYF.

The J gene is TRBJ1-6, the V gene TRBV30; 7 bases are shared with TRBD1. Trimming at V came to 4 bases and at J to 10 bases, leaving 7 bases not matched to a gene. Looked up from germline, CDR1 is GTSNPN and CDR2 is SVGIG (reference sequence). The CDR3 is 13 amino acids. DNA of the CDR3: TGTGCCTGGACCCGACAGGGAGACTCACCCCTCCACTTT. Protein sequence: CAWTRQGDSPLHF.

The CDR3 sequence is CASNRRPGTEAFF. The CDR3 DNA follows: TGTGCCAGCAATAGGAGGCCTGGGACTGAAGCTTTCTTT. The chain links TRBV7-8 to TRBJ1-1; unclear D gene. Germline lookup yields CDR1 SGHVS and CDR2 FQNEAQ. V was shortened by 7 bases and J by 5 bases, with 14 bases between the two germline ends. CDR3 size: 13 residues.

CDR3 nucleotide sequence: TGTGCCAGCAGTGTGCGGGGCCGGCACGAGCAGTACTTC. Translated: CASSVRGRHEQYF. This chain uses TRBV2 with TRBJ2-7, with D possibly being TRBD2 (6 bases). The CDR3 sequence is 13 residues long. Germline values: CDR1 SNHLY, CDR2 FYNNEI. Between the trimmed V and J ends, which lost 4 bases and 5 bases, there was a span of 12 bases.

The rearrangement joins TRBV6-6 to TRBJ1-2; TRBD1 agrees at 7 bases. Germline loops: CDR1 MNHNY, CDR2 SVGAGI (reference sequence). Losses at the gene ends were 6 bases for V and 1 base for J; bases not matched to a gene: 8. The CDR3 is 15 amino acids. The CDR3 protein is CASRSRGTDNYGYTF. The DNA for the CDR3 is TGTGCCAGCAGAAGCAGGGGGACCGATAACTATGGCTACACCTTC.

The CDR3 here is CASSTGIGSGVNTEAFF. The CDR3 DNA follows: TGCGCCAGCAGCACAGGGATAGGGAGTGGGGTGAACACTGAAGCTTTCTTT. This chain joins TRBV5-1 and TRBJ1-1, with D possibly TRBD1 on 6 matching bases. The CDR3 is made up of 17 amino acids. CDR1 SGHRS and CDR2 YFSETQ come from the germline V gene. V was pared by 4 bases and J by 0 bases, with 19 bases between.

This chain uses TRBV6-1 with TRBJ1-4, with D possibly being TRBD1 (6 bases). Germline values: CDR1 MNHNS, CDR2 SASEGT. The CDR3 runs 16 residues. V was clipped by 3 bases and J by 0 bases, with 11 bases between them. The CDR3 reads CASSEGASATNEKLFF. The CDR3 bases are TGTGCCAGCAGTGAGGGGGCGTCGGCAACTAATGAAAAACTGTTTTTT.

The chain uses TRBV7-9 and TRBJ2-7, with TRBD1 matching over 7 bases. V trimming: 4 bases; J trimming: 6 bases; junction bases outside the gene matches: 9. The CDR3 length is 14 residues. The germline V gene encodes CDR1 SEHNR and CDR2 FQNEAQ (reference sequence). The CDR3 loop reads CASSSSGTVPEQYF. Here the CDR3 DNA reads TGTGCCAGCAGCTCATCCGGGACAGTACCCGAGCAGTACTTC.